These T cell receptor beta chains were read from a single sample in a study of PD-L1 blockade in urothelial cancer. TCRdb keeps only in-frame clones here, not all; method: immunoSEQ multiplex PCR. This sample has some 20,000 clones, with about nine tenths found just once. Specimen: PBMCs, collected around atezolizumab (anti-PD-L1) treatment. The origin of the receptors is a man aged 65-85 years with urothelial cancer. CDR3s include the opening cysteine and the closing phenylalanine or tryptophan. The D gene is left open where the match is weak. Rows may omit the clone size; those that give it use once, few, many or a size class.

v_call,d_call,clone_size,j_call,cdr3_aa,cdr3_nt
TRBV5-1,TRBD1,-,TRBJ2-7,CASSFGTGGIGYEQYF,TGCGCCAGCAGCTTTGGGACAGGGGGCATCGGCTACGAGCAGTACTTC
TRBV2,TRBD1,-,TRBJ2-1,CASSSGTGGSGEQFF,TGTGCCAGCAGTTCCGGGACAGGGGGCTCAGGGGAGCAGTTCTTC
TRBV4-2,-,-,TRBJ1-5,CASSQKGGSRQPQHF,TGTGCCAGCAGCCAAAAGGGAGGGTCCCGTCAGCCCCAGCATTTT
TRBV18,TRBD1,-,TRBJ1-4,CASSRPGTGGTWNEKLFF,TGTGCCAGCTCACGTCCCGGGACAGGGGGAACCTGGAATGAAAAACTGTTTTTT
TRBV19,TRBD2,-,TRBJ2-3,CASNRGLAITDTQYF,TGTGCCAGTAATAGAGGACTAGCCATCACAGATACGCAGTATTTT
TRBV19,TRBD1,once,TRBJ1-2,CASSPRDRWSNYGYTF,TGTGCCAGTAGCCCCAGGGACAGATGGAGTAACTATGGCTACACCTTC
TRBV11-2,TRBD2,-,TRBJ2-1,CASSLLAGGRDEQFF,TGTGCCAGCAGCCTACTAGCGGGGGGCAGGGATGAGCAGTTCTTC
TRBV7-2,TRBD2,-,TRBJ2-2,CASSLTGLAGITGELFF,TGTGCCAGCAGCCTAACTGGACTAGCGGGGATCACCGGGGAGCTGTTTTTT
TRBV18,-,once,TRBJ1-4,CASSPSLQGGEKLFF,TGTGCCAGCTCACCATCCTTGCAGGGTGGTGAAAAACTGTTTTTT
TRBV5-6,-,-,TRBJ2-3,CATSQAGALYTDGEYF,TGTGCCACTTCCCAGGCGGGGGCCCTCTACACAGATGGGGAGTATTTT
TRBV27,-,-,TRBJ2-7,CASHSLSTNTYEQYF,TGTGCCAGCCACTCGCTGAGTACGAATACCTACGAGCAGTACTTC
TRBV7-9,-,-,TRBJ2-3,CASIPLGRSGNTQYF,TGTGCCAGCATCCCGCTGGGCCGGTCGGGAAATACGCAGTATTTT
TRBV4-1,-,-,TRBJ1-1,CASSQERTEGYTEAFF,TGCGCCAGCAGCCAAGAGAGGACAGAAGGTTACACTGAAGCTTTCTTT
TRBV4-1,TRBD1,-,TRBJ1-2,CASSHTGDGGYTF,TGCGCCAGCAGCCACACAGGGGATGGCGGCTACACCTTC
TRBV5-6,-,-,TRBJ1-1,CASSWGPGGTEAFF,TGTGCCAGCAGCTGGGGCCCGGGTGGGACTGAAGCTTTCTTT
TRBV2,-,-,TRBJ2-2,CASRTFSSNTGELFF,TGTGCCAGCAGGACTTTTTCATCCAACACCGGGGAGCTGTTTTTT
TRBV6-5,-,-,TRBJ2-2,CASSYNSNTGELFF,TGTGCCAGCAGTTACAACAGTAACACCGGGGAGCTGTTTTTT
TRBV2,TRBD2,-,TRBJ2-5,CASSERIAGGKETQYF,TGTGCCAGCAGTGAGAGGATAGCGGGGGGCAAAGAGACCCAGTACTTC
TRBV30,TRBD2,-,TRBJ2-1,CAWTPGGAGAYNEQFF,TGTGCCTGGACCCCGGGCGGGGCGGGAGCCTACAATGAGCAGTTCTTC
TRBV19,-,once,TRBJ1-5,CASSPGLNLPQHF,TGTGCCAGTAGTCCGGGTTTGAACTTACCCCAGCATTTT
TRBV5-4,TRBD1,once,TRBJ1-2,CASSLGTGGYGYTF,TGTGCCAGCAGCCTAGGGACAGGGGGATATGGCTACACCTTC
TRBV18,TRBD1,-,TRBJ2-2,CASSPPTGGGGELFF,TGTGCCAGCTCACCCCCGACAGGGGGCGGCGGGGAGCTGTTTTTT
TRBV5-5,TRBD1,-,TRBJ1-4,CASSFQQGINEKLFF,TGTGCCAGCAGCTTTCAACAGGGGATTAATGAAAAACTGTTTTTT
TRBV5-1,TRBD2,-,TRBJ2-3,CASSLVASGPTDTQYF,TGCGCCAGCAGCTTGGTGGCTAGCGGGCCCACAGATACGCAGTATTTT
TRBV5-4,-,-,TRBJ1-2,CASSWNRENYGYTF,TGTGCCAGCAGCTGGAACAGGGAGAACTATGGCTACACCTTC
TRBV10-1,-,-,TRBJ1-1,CASRKDGNLNTEAFF,TGCGCCAGCAGGAAGGACGGGAATCTGAACACTGAAGCTTTCTTT
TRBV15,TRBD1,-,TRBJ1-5,CATTPQGPLNQPQHF,TGTGCCACCACCCCACAGGGGCCCCTCAATCAGCCCCAGCATTTT
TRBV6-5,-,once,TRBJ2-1,CASSYSIFREQFF,TGTGCCAGCAGTTACTCGATTTTCAGAGAGCAGTTCTTC
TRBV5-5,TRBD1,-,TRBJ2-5,CASSDDRGRAWETQYF,TGTGCCAGCAGCGATGACAGGGGGCGAGCCTGGGAGACCCAGTACTTC
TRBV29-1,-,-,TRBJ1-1,CSVEGVYHTEAFF,TGCAGCGTTGAAGGCGTATACCACACTGAAGCTTTCTTT
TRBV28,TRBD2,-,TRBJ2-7,CASSLWGGTDEQYF,TGTGCCAGCAGTTTATGGGGGGGGACGGACGAGCAGTACTTC
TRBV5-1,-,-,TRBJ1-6,CASSPAGEYNSPLHF,TGCGCCAGCAGCCCCGCGGGAGAGTATAATTCACCCCTCCACTTT
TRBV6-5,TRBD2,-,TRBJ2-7,CASSYSRGYEQYF,TGTGCCAGCAGTTACTCGCGGGGGTACGAGCAGTACTTC
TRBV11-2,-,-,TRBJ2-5,CASSLIQGIMETQYF,TGTGCCAGCAGCTTAATCCAGGGGATTATGGAGACCCAGTACTTC
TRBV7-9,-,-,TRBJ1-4,CASSPGPGNRKLFF,TGTGCCAGCAGCCCCGGGCCAGGGAATCGGAAACTGTTTTTT
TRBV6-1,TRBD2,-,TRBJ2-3,CASSAGLAGGLDTQYF,TGTGCCAGCAGTGCTGGACTAGCGGGGGGGCTAGATACGCAGTATTTT
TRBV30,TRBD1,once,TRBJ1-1,CAWKRQGNTEAFF,TGTGCCTGGAAAAGACAGGGGAACACTGAAGCTTTCTTT